These 23 T cell receptor beta chains came from one sample sequenced in a study of metastatic and nonmetastatic thyroid tumors. Ahead of thyroid surgery, no patient had received treatment of any kind. TCRdb re-analyzed the PCR reads using MiXCR. Of around 27,000 clones in the sample, less than 25% were seen once. The sequenced sample consisted of blood. The receptors shown here come from a female donor with papillary thyroid cancer or a benign thyroid nodule (not recorded which). Some clones in this sample may be carry-over from other donors' samples.

This clone was picked up many times. CDR3 DNA sequence: TGTGCCAGCAGCTTCGATACCCCGGACTCTGGAAACACCATATATTTT. Encoded protein: CASSFDTPDSGNTIYF. This chain uses TRBV13 with TRBJ1-3; D not resolved. V lost 3 bases and J lost 0, with 12 bases in between. Per germline, CDR1 PRHDT and CDR2 FYEKMQ (reference sequence). The CDR3 has 16 amino acids. Full variable domain (outside the CDR3, taken from reference TRBV13 and TRBJ1-3): AAGVIQSPRHLIKEKRETATLKCYPIPRHDTVYWYQQGPGQDPQFLISFYEKMQSDKGSIPDRFSAQQFSDYHSELNMSSLELGDSALYFCASSFDTPDSGNTIYFGEGSWLTVV.

The chain uses TRBV11-2 and TRBJ1-1, with D uncertain. The CDR3 totals 14 residues. V lost 1 base and J 1 base, leaving 7 bases between the germline ends. Germline values: CDR1 SGHAT, CDR2 FQNNGV. In DNA form, the CDR3 reads TGTGCCAGCAGCTTAGGGGGAGCGAACACTGAAGCTTTCTTT. It yields the protein CASSLGGANTEAFF. Full variable domain (remainder filled in from reference TRBV11-2 and TRBJ1-1): EAGVAQSPRYKIIEKRQSVAFWCNPISGHATLYWYQQILGQGPKLLIQFQNNGVVDDSQLPKDRFSAERLKGVDSTLKIQPAKLEDSAVYLCASSLGGANTEAFFGQGTRLTVV.

This clone was observed many times. The chain has TRBV5-1 and TRBJ1-2, with a possible D match to TRBD1 (6 bases). The CDR3 loop spans 15 amino acids. Trimming removed 1 base at V and 2 bases at J, with 12 bases between. Looked up from germline, CDR1 is SGHRS and CDR2 is YFSETQ. The CDR3 loop reads CASSLKAGANYGYTF. The DNA for the CDR3 is TGCGCCAGCAGCTTGAAAGCAGGGGCAAACTATGGCTACACCTTC.

This clone came up many times. This chain uses TRBV11-2 with TRBJ2-3; D uncertain. The V gene's germline CDR1 is SGHAT and CDR2 FQNNGV. This CDR3 is built from 14 residues. V dropped 5 bases and J dropped 1 base, with 10 bases sitting between them. The CDR3 DNA reads as TGTGCCAGCAGCGATGGGCGCCGCACAGATACGCAGTATTTT. Translation: CASSDGRRTDTQYF.

This clone was counted a single time. At one boundary the junction diverges from the germline segment, which might be a read error. In DNA form, the CDR3 reads TGTGCCAGCAGCCTCCCCGCCTTCTATGGCTACTCCTTC. Translating it yields CASSLPAFYGYSF. This chain links TRBV7-6 with TRBJ1-2; no clear D gene. CDR1 SGHVS and CDR2 FNYEAQ come from the germline V gene. The CDR3 length is 13 residues.

There are many counts of this clone. A much larger clone sits a single nucleotide away, making a read error possible. The chain uses TRBV28 and TRBJ2-6, with D perhaps given as TRBD1 or TRBD2 (6 bases each). Trimming stripped 1 base from V and 0 bases from J, with 13 bases between. CDR3 length equals 18 residues. In germline, CDR1 is MDHEN, CDR2 SYDVKM. The CDR3: CASSLFGGPVSGANVLTF. The CDR3 DNA is TGTGCCAGCAGTTTATTTGGGGGGCCCGTCTCTGGGGCCAACGTCCTGACTTTC.

In its sample, this clone was seen many times. The rearrangement links TRBV27 to TRBJ2-4; possibly TRBD2 for D (6 bases). CDR3 length: 13 residues. Germline V gives CDR1 MNHEY, CDR2 SMNVEV (reference sequence). V was pared by 5 bases and J by 8 bases, with 13 bases between. In nucleotides, the CDR3 is TGTGCCAGCAGTCTGACTAGTCGGGACATTCAGTACTTC. Amino acid sequence: CASSLTSRDIQYF.

In this sample, this clone turned up many times. The V and J genes are TRBV12-3 or TRBV12-4 and TRBJ2-5; D call uncertain. CDR3 length: 13 residues. V was pared by 3 bases and J by 2 bases, with 7 bases between. The CDR3 sequence: CASSFRVQETQYF. For the CDR3, the DNA is TGTGCCAGCAGTTTTAGGGTGCAAGAGACCCAGTACTTC.

This clone was recorded at least ten times. The rearrangement links TRBV4-2 to TRBJ2-7; 7 bases are shared with TRBD1. CDR1 LGHNA and CDR2 YNFKEQ come from the germline V gene. The CDR3 sequence is 16 residues long. V trimming: 1 base; J trimming: 0 bases; junction bases outside the gene matches: 6. In DNA, the CDR3 is TGTGCCAGCAGCCAAGGAATCGGGGACAGCTCCTACGAGCAGTACTTC. Amino acid sequence: CASSQGIGDSSYEQYF.

The rearrangement joins TRBV5-1 to TRBJ1-2; no clear D gene. The germline CDR1 and CDR2 sequences are SGHRS and YFSETQ. The CDR3 has 13 residues. V shed 0 bases and J shed 6 bases, with 9 bases lying between them. CDR3 residues: CASSLGPEHGYTF. Here the CDR3 DNA reads TGCGCCAGCAGCTTGGGCCCGGAGCATGGCTACACCTTC.

Many counts were recorded for this clone. The rearrangement uses TRBV12-3 or TRBV12-4 and TRBJ2-3, with a weak D call TRBD2 (6 bases). The CDR3 runs 16 residues. Between the trimmed V and J ends, which lost 6 bases and 0 bases, there was a span of 16 bases. The CDR3 DNA is TGTGCCAGCAGCCCTAGCGCGGGTACTAGCACAGATACGCAGTATTTT. This gives the protein CASSPSAGTSTDTQYF.

This clone was observed a handful of times. Because the CDR3 is missing its conserved closing phenylalanine or tryptophan, this is likely a read error. This chain uses TRBV28 with TRBJ2-7, with D perhaps TRBD2 (5 bases). V gave up 5 bases and J gave up 1 base, with 6 bases separating them. Germline assignment: CDR1 MDHEN and CDR2 SYDVKM. The CDR3 contains 12 residues. The CDR3 loop reads CASSTSSYEQYC. The DNA of the CDR3 is TGTGCCAGCAGTACTAGTTCCTACGAGCAGTACTGC.

As concerns this clone: The junction departs from the called germline gene at one end, perhaps through a read error. The rearrangement links TRBV6-4 to TRBJ1-6, with 9 bases matching TRBD1. The CDR3 covers 15 residues. CDR1 is MRHNA, CDR2 SNTAGT, per germline. CDR3 amino acids: CASSEAGTGRSPLNF. As DNA, the CDR3 is TGTGCCAGCAGTGAAGCCGGGACAGGGCGCTCACCACTCAACTTT.

This clone has just a few counts. One end of the junction varies from germline; a read error may be responsible. The genes are TRBV6-5 and TRBJ2-7; TRBD1 might be the D (6 bases). Germline values: CDR1 MNHEY, CDR2 SVGAGI. The CDR3 sequence is 14 residues long. CDR3 residues: CASSSDRESYEQYF. CDR3 in DNA: TGTGCTAGCAGTTCGGACAGAGAATCCTACGAGCAGTACTTC.

This clone has ten or more counts. Mismatch with germline at one junction end may stem from a read error. Additional DNA sequences in this sample encode the identical CDR3. The V call is TRBV30, the J call TRBJ2-5, with TRBD2 as a possible D gene (5 bases). CDR1 and CDR2 (germline): GTSNPN, SVGIG (reference sequence). The CDR3 sequence is 15 residues long. The CDR3 loop reads CAWSAPLGLAETQYF. The CDR3 coding sequence is TGTGCCTGGAGTGCTCCGTTAGGACTGGCAGAGACTCAGTACTTC.

This clone was detected ten times or more. The J gene is TRBJ1-1, the V gene TRBV18; D is ambiguous. The V gene lost 6 bases and the J gene lost 1 base, with 9 bases spanning the gap. The CDR3 is 13 residues long. Germline V gene data show CDR1 as KGHSH and CDR2 as LQKENI. The DNA of the CDR3 is TGTGCCAGCTCCCAACTGCCGAACACTGAAGCTTTCTTT. It specifies CASSQLPNTEAFF.

The table lists this clone with many counts. The gene calls are TRBV3-1 and TRBJ2-7; D is possibly TRBD1 (5 bases). Trimming pared 0 bases from V and 3 bases from J, leaving 9 bases between. CDR3 length: 14 amino acids. Germline V gene lookup returns CDR1 LGHDT and CDR2 YNNKEL (reference sequence). CDR3 nucleotides: TGTGCCAGCAGCCAAGATCAGGGAAACTACGAGCAGTACTTC. Protein product: CASSQDQGNYEQYF.

Many counts were recorded for this clone. Germline and junction disagree at one end, which may indicate a read error. The V and J genes are TRBV5-1 and TRBJ2-5; TRBD1 might be the D (6 bases). CDR3 length equals 15 residues. Germline V gene sequence: CDR1 SGHRS, CDR2 YFSETQ. As DNA, the CDR3 is TGCGCCAGTATGACCCCCGGGACACCCGAAGAGAGCCAGTACTTC. Its translation: CASMTPGTPEESQYF.

This clone was observed at least ten times. The rearrangement uses TRBV5-4 and TRBJ1-4; D may be TRBD1 (6 bases). V gave up 1 base and J gave up 7 bases, with 17 bases separating them. The CDR3 runs 16 residues. Germline lookup yields CDR1 SGHNT and CDR2 YYREEE (reference sequence). The CDR3 DNA reads TGTGCCAGCAGCTTGTCTGCTGGGGGCGGCGGTGAAAAACTGTTTTTT. This translates into CASSLSAGGGGEKLFF.

The V gene is TRBV6-1, the J gene TRBJ1-5, with 12 bases matching TRBD1. Germline-derived CDR1 and CDR2 are MNHNS and SASEGT. After removal of 5 bases from V and 15 bases from J, the junction contained 17 bases not matched to a gene. This CDR3 has 16 residues. The DNA for the CDR3 is TGTGCCAGCAGTCGACTAGCCGGGACAGGGGGCGACGGTGGGCATTTT. Translated: CASSRLAGTGGDGGHF.

At least ten counts were recorded for this clone. In DNA, the CDR3 is TGCGCCAGCAGCCCATCACTTGACAGCACAGATTATCAGCCCCAGCATTTT. Amino acid sequence: CASSPSLDSTDYQPQHF. This sequence joins TRBV10-2 and TRBJ1-5; tentatively, D is TRBD1 (5 bases). The CDR3 runs 17 residues. V was shortened by 6 bases and J by 5 bases, with 23 bases between the two germline ends. Germline CDR1 WSHSY, CDR2 SAAADI.

This clone appeared many times. This chain links TRBV5-5 with TRBJ2-3; 9 nucleotides line up with TRBD2. Germline loops: CDR1 SGHKS, CDR2 YYEKEE (reference sequence). Losses at the gene ends were 6 bases for V and 5 bases for J; bases not matched to a gene: 10. The CDR3 contains 15 residues. The CDR3 DNA reads as TGTGCCAGCAACATAGCGGGAGTGGTGGAAGATACGCAGTATTTT. Its translation is CASNIAGVVEDTQYF.

This clone was seen many times. The rearrangement uses TRBV28 and TRBJ2-1, with TRBD2 identical over 7 bases. The trim removed 5 bases at V and 6 bases at J, leaving 13 bases unmatched. The CDR3 totals 16 residues. Germline lookup yields CDR1 MDHEN and CDR2 SYDVKM. The chain's CDR3 is CASSRSAGTAFNEQFF. The CDR3 nucleotides are TGTGCCAGCAGTCGTTCAGCGGGAACTGCATTCAATGAGCAGTTCTTC.